This T cell receptor beta chain was retrieved from a study of blood T cell repertoires in COVID-19. TCRdb's copy holds only in-frame clones and misses some; the assay was immunoSEQ multiplex PCR. This sample yields approximately 300,000 clones, of which over 80% are seen a single time; over 3.5% belongs to the top ten. V was pared by 6 bases and J by 6 bases, with 10 bases between. CDR3 length equals 12 residues. Germline CDR1 reads MNHEY; CDR2 reads SMNVEV (reference sequence). This sequence originates from a woman in her thirties or forties with acute or convalescent COVID-19. The J gene is TRBJ2-3, the V gene TRBV27; no definite D call. Sequencing was performed on peripheral blood. The CDR3 nucleotides read TGTGCCAGCAGATCCCTCGGGGATACGCAGTATTTT. It yields the protein CASRSLGDTQYF.